The 31 T cell receptor beta chains below all came from one sample that was sequenced in a study of immune evolution from preneoplasia to lung adenocarcinoma. Using immunoSEQ multiplex PCR, the repertoire was profiled, and TCRdb retains in-frame clones only, with some absent. The sample has 9,800 or so clones; more than 75% are singletons. Sequencing was performed on FFPE lung adenocarcinoma in situ tissue. These receptors were taken from an elderly person with lung adenocarcinoma.

The chain employs TRBV4-1 and TRBJ1-5; weak D call: TRBD1 (5 bases). In germline, CDR1 is MGHRA, CDR2 YSYEKL. V was pared by 0 bases and J by 7 bases, with 13 bases between. CDR3 length: 15 amino acids. As DNA, the CDR3 is TGCGCCAGCAGCCAAGATTGGGGGGAGCGGCAGCCCCAGCATTTT. This translates into CASSQDWGERQPQHF.

CDR3 region: CASRPEGGWYGYTF. CDR3 in DNA: TGTGCCAGCAGGCCCGAAGGGGGGTGGTATGGCTACACCTTC. The chain uses TRBV27 and TRBJ1-2; D perhaps matches TRBD1 (6 bases). This CDR3 spans 14 amino acids. V was trimmed by 6 bases and J by 5 bases, leaving 16 bases between them. The germline V gene has CDR1 MNHEY and CDR2 SMNVEV (reference sequence).

The V and J genes are TRBV2 and TRBJ2-7; 8 nucleotides line up with TRBD2. The CDR3 consists of 14 residues. CDR1 is SNHLY and CDR2 is FYNNEI in the germline V gene. Unmatched junction bases numbered 5, after V lost 7 bases and J lost 0 bases. CDR3 nucleotide sequence: TGTGCCAGCATTGGCGGGGGGCTCTCCTACGAGCAGTACTTC. Its translation is CASIGGGLSYEQYF.

CDR3 region: CASSQVAGTSYEQYF. CDR3 bases: TGCGCCAGCAGCCAAGTGGCGGGGACCTCCTACGAGCAGTACTTC. The rearrangement links TRBV4-3 to TRBJ2-7, with a tentative D call TRBD2 (6 bases). V lost 1 base to trimming and J lost 0 bases, with 10 bases between them. CDR3 length: 15 amino acids. The V gene's germline CDR1 is LGHNA and CDR2 YSLEER.

The chain links TRBV27 to TRBJ1-2; TRBD1 aligns across 7 bases. In germline, CDR1 is MNHEY, CDR2 SMNVEV (reference sequence). V lost 5 bases and J lost 7; bases outside the gene matches: 10. The CDR3 extends over 14 amino acids. The chain's CDR3 is CASSPGDRVAGYTF. For the CDR3, the DNA is TGTGCCAGCAGTCCAGGAGACAGGGTGGCTGGCTACACCTTC.

The chain uses TRBV15 and TRBJ1-1; a weak D match, TRBD1 (5 bases). CDR3 length equals 15 residues. CDR1 and CDR2 (germline): LNHNV, YYDKDF (reference sequence). The V end lost 3 bases, the J end lost 4 bases, and 15 bases lay between the germline ends. The CDR3 DNA follows: TGTGCCACCAGCAGGAAGAAGCAGGGAGGCACTGAAGCTTTCTTT. Translated: CATSRKKQGGTEAFF.

The V gene is TRBV11-3, the J gene TRBJ1-6; no clear D. The V end lost 2 bases, the J end lost 10 bases, and 9 bases lay between the germline ends. The CDR3 has 13 amino acids. CDR1 is SGHNT and CDR2 is YENEEA in the germline V gene. The CDR3 spells CASSLNQDSPLHF. CDR3 nucleotides: TGTGCCAGCAGCTTAAACCAAGACTCACCCCTCCACTTT.

This clone was counted only a few times. The chain links TRBV16 to TRBJ1-2; no clear D gene. The length of the CDR3 is 17 residues. V was trimmed by 0 bases and J by 0 bases, leaving 14 bases between them. Germline V gene data show CDR1 as KGHSY and CDR2 as FQNENV. The chain's CDR3 is CASSQSLVSSSNYGYTF. The CDR3 DNA is TGTGCCAGCAGCCAATCCCTAGTCAGCTCGTCTAACTATGGCTACACCTTC.

The CDR3 loop is CASLWDRGHGNTEAFF. CDR3 nucleotide sequence: TGCGCCAGCCTATGGGACAGGGGTCATGGGAACACTGAAGCTTTCTTT. This chain uses TRBV10-1 with TRBJ1-1; 10 nucleotides match TRBD1. The CDR3 is 16 amino acids. The V gene's germline CDR1 is WNHNN and CDR2 SYGVQD (reference sequence). Trimming at V came to 8 bases and at J to 1 base, leaving 10 bases not matched to a gene.

V usage is TRBV29-1 and J usage is TRBJ2-5; TRBD2 matches at 10 bases. The CDR3 totals 16 residues. CDR1 and CDR2 from the germline V gene are SQVTM and ANQGSEA. V dropped 0 bases and J dropped 4; count of bases not matched to a gene: 8. CDR3 residues: CSVEDTLAGERETQYF. DNA for the CDR3: TGCAGCGTTGAAGATACCCTAGCGGGGGAGCGAGAGACCCAGTACTTC.

CDR3 sequence: CASSLRQAGANVLTF. As DNA, the CDR3 is TGTGCCAGCAGCCTACGACAGGCTGGGGCCAACGTCCTGACTTTC. V usage is TRBV5-6 and J usage is TRBJ2-6; perhaps TRBD1 as D (6 bases). CDR3 size: 15 residues. The ends were cut back, 4 bases at V and 2 bases at J, with 10 bases in the middle. CDR1 is SGHDT, CDR2 YYEEEE, per germline. The full variable domain, rest sourced from reference TRBV5-6 and TRBJ2-6, is DAGVTQSPTHLIKTRGQQVTLRCSPKSGHDTVSWYQQALGQGPQFIFQYYEEEERQRGNFPDRFSGHQFPNYSSELNVNALLLGDSALYLCASSLRQAGANVLTFGAGSRLTVL.

This chain joins TRBV6-6 and TRBJ2-1; 11 nucleotides align to TRBD2. Losses at the gene ends were 7 bases for V and 6 bases for J; bases not matched to a gene: 11. From germline, CDR1 is MNHNY and CDR2 SVGAGI (reference sequence). The CDR3 runs 16 residues. The CDR3, as DNA: TGTGCCAGCATCTTAATAGCGGGGGGGCCTCGCAATGAGCAGTTCTTC. It encodes CASILIAGGPRNEQFF.

This chain joins TRBV4-3 and TRBJ1-6, with a tentative D call TRBD1 (5 bases). CDR1 and CDR2 from the germline V gene are LGHNA and YSLEER. The CDR3 consists of 16 residues. The V and J ends lost 0 bases and 8 bases respectively, with 14 bases between them. CDR3 amino acids: CASSQERTRGDSPLHF. CDR3 in DNA: TGCGCCAGCAGCCAAGAAAGAACTAGGGGTGATTCACCCCTCCACTTT.

V gene TRBV7-2 combines with J gene TRBJ2-1; TRBD1 or TRBD2 may be the D gene (5 bases each). CDR3 length: 13 residues. The germline V gene has CDR1 SGHTA and CDR2 FQGNSA. V was pared by 5 bases and J by 3 bases, with 8 bases between. This CDR3 is CASSGTYYNEQFF. The CDR3 DNA reads as TGTGCCAGCAGCGGGACCTACTACAATGAGCAGTTCTTC.

The V call is TRBV7-2, the J call TRBJ2-7, with 8 positions matching TRBD1. Germline V gene sequence: CDR1 SGHTA, CDR2 FQGNSA. The V and J ends lost 1 base and 2 bases, in that order; junction bases with no gene match: 4. CDR3 length equals 15 residues. The CDR3 loop is CASSLGGTGPYEQYF. The CDR3 DNA is TGTGCCAGCAGCTTAGGGGGGACAGGACCCTACGAGCAGTACTTC.

J is TRBJ2-7 and V is TRBV4-1, with D perhaps matching TRBD1 or TRBD2 (5 bases each). Trimming removed 4 bases from V and 3 bases from J, with 16 bases in between. CDR1 is MGHRA, CDR2 YSYEKL, per germline. CDR3 length: 15 residues. The CDR3 region has the DNA TGCGCCAGCAGCCGTACCGGGACGGCGGACTACGAGCAGTACTTC. It specifies CASSRTGTADYEQYF.

This chain uses TRBV2 with TRBJ1-2; D ambiguous. V lost 3 bases, J lost 5 bases, and 7 bases lay in between. Germline-derived CDR1 and CDR2 are SNHLY and FYNNEI. There are 12 residues in the CDR3. The CDR3 nucleotides read TGTGCCAGCAGTGATACTGATTATGGCTACACCTTC. This translates into CASSDTDYGYTF. Using reference TRBV2 and TRBJ1-2 for the parts outside the CDR3, the full variable domain is EPEVTQTPSHQVTQMGQEVILRCVPISNHLYFYWYRQILGQKVEFLVSFYNNEISEKSEIFDDQFSVERPDGSNFTLKIRSTKLEDSAMYFCASSDTDYGYTFGSGTRLTVV.

This clone turned up a few times. J is TRBJ1-2 and V is TRBV6-6; D gene ambiguous. V gave up 2 bases and J gave up 5 bases, with 18 bases separating them. The CDR3 is 16 residues long. In germline, CDR1 is MNHNY, CDR2 SVGAGI (reference sequence). CDR3 bases: TGTGCCAGCAGTTACCCCCAGGAGGGCCACGGGTATGGCTACACCTTC. Translating gives CASSYPQEGHGYGYTF.

This clone was seen just once. The V gene is TRBV27, the J gene TRBJ2-5, with 8 bases that match TRBD1. This CDR3 region has 15 residues. V lost 4 bases and J lost 5; bases outside the gene matches: 9. From germline, CDR1 is MNHEY and CDR2 SMNVEV (reference sequence). The DNA of the CDR3 is TGTGCCAGCAGTTACGGACAGGGAGGTGGGGAGACCCAGTACTTC. It is translated as CASSYGQGGGETQYF.

The chain couples TRBV28 to TRBJ1-2, with D possibly TRBD1 on 6 matching bases. V was trimmed by 2 bases and J by 2 bases, leaving 21 bases between them. The CDR3 runs 18 residues. Germline values: CDR1 MDHEN, CDR2 SYDVKM. This CDR3 is CASSLSASANGGNYGYTF. The CDR3 bases are TGTGCCAGCAGTTTAAGCGCCTCGGCGAACGGGGGCAACTATGGCTACACCTTC.

This clone appeared once. This rearrangement joins TRBV7-9 to TRBJ1-1; 7 bases line up with TRBD1. The V gene's germline CDR1 is SEHNR and CDR2 FQNEAQ (reference sequence). J gave up 6 bases and V 4 bases, and 11 bases lay outside the gene matches. The CDR3 length is 15 residues. The CDR3 nucleotides are TGTGCCAGCAGCTATAACAGGGGTCGTGATGCTGAAGCTTTCTTT. Translated, it gives CASSYNRGRDAEAFF.

The chain combines TRBV19 with TRBJ2-1; TRBD1 or TRBD2 may be the D gene (5 bases each). Per the germline V gene, CDR1 is LNHDA and CDR2 is SQIVND (reference sequence). The CDR3 is 20 amino acids. V was cut by 1 base and J by 7 bases, with 29 bases left in between. CDR3 amino acids: CASSIAGRQGVGSVLNEQFF. The CDR3 nucleotides are TGTGCCAGTAGTATAGCTGGGCGGCAGGGAGTCGGCTCGGTATTGAATGAGCAGTTCTTC.

The V call is TRBV28, the J call TRBJ1-5, with D unresolved. V lost 6 bases, J lost 3 bases, and 9 bases lay in between. This CDR3 comprises 13 residues. Germline CDR1 and CDR2: MDHEN and SYDVKM. The CDR3 reads CASRPGSNQPQHF. As DNA, the CDR3 is TGTGCCAGCAGGCCTGGGTCCAATCAGCCCCAGCATTTT.

The J gene is TRBJ2-7, the V gene TRBV28; maybe TRBD2 (5 bases). Germline-derived CDR1 and CDR2 are MDHEN and SYDVKM. CDR3 length: 15 residues. V was cut by 4 bases and J by 2 bases, with 15 bases left in between. As DNA, the CDR3 is TGTGCCAGCAGTTCCATCTCGGGGTCGGCCTACGAGCAGTACTTC. Amino acid sequence: CASSSISGSAYEQYF. The full variable domain, with the rest looked up from reference TRBV28 and TRBJ2-7, is DVKVTQSSRYLVKRTGEKVFLECVQDMDHENMFWYRQDPGLGLRLIYFSYDVKMKEKGDIPEGYSVSREKKERFSLILESASTNQTSMYLCASSSISGSAYEQYFGPGTRLTVT.

CDR3 DNA sequence: TGCGCCAGCAGCTCTCGACTAGAGTCGTCCTACGAGCAGTACTTC. Amino acids: CASSSRLESSYEQYF. The chain combines TRBV5-1 with TRBJ2-7; tentatively, D is TRBD2 (6 bases). Trimming pared 3 bases from V and 1 base from J, leaving 14 bases between. Germline CDR1 and CDR2: SGHRS and YFSETQ. This CDR3 spans 15 amino acids.

The chain employs TRBV7-8 and TRBJ2-2; the D gene could be TRBD1 or TRBD2 (5 bases each). V shed 5 bases and J shed 5 bases, with 15 bases lying between them. The CDR3 is 15 residues long. Looked up from germline, CDR1 is SGHVS and CDR2 is FQNEAQ. CDR3 loop: CASSHRGRPTGELFF. The CDR3 nucleotides are TGTGCCAGCAGCCATAGGGGACGGCCGACCGGGGAGCTGTTTTTT.

The chain is built from TRBV28 and TRBJ1-2, with TRBD1 identical over 7 bases. CDR1 is MDHEN, CDR2 SYDVKM, per germline. V lost 5 bases, J lost 4 bases, and 7 bases stayed unmatched. The CDR3 runs 14 residues. CDR3: CASSRGRQGYGYTF. CDR3 sequence (DNA): TGTGCCAGCAGTAGAGGGCGACAGGGCTATGGCTACACCTTC.

Only a few counts were recorded for this clone. The V call is TRBV6-6, the J call TRBJ2-3; a possible D gene is TRBD2 (6 bases). This CDR3 is built from 12 residues. Trimming removed 6 bases at V and 8 bases at J, with 12 bases between. Germline assignment: CDR1 MNHNY and CDR2 SVGAGI (reference sequence). The CDR3 DNA reads TGTGCCAGCAGCCCTGCCGGGGGTACGCAGTATTTT. Amino acid sequence: CASSPAGGTQYF.

In this sample, this clone turned up once. The gene calls are TRBV27 and TRBJ1-6, with D possibly being TRBD1 (6 bases). This CDR3 has 16 residues. Deletions cut 5 bases from V and 3 bases from J, with 14 bases between. CDR1 is MNHEY and CDR2 is SMNVEV in the germline V gene (reference sequence). The CDR3 DNA follows: TGTGCCAGCAGTCCCAGGGGACCGCGCTATAATTCACCCCTCCACTTT. Translation gives CASSPRGPRYNSPLHF.

The CDR3, as DNA: TGTGCCAGCAGTGGGACAGGGGGAAGAATCAACTATGGCTACACCTTC. This gives the protein CASSGTGGRINYGYTF. The chain employs TRBV2 and TRBJ1-2; the match to TRBD1 covers 10 bases. From germline, CDR1 is SNHLY and CDR2 FYNNEI. The CDR3 consists of 16 residues. The ends lost 4 bases at V and 2 bases at J; junction bases unmatched: 7.

V and J are TRBV29-1 and TRBJ2-5, with D unclear. Germline values: CDR1 SQVTM, CDR2 ANQGSEA. The CDR3 is 12 amino acids. The germline V and J ends were trimmed by 0 bases and 7 bases, with 9 bases remaining between them. The CDR3 nucleotides read TGCAGCGTTGAAGAGGGTATTGGGACCCAGTACTTC. It codes for CSVEEGIGTQYF.